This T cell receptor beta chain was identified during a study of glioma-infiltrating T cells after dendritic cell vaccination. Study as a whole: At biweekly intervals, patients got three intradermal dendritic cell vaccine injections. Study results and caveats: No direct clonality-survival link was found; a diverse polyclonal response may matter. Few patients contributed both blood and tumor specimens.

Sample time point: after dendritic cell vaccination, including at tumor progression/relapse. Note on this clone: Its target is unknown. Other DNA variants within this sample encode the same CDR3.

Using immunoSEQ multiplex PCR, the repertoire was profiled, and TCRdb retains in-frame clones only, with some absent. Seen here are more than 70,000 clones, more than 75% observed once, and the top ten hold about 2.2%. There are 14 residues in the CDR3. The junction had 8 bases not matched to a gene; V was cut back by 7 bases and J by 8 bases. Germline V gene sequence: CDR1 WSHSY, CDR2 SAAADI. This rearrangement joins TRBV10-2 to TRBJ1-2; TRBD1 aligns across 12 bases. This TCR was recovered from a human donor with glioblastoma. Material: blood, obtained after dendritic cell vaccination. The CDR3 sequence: CASTPGQGAGGYTF. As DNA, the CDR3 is TGCGCCAGCACCCCGGGACAGGGGGCTGGCGGCTACACCTTC.